The next 7 T cell receptor beta chains were all read from a single sample in a study of regulatory T cells in long-lasting Graves disease. The sample's time point: persistent/refractory GD, antithyroid drugs over 5 years with positive TRAb. TCR sequences were obtained from RNA taken from PBMCs. To make TCR beta libraries, researchers used iRepertoire HTBI primers and Arm-PCR of CDR3 regions. In TCRdb, the multiplex PCR reads were re-called with MiXCR into one record per CDR3 protein. The repertoire holds 450,000 or so distinct CDR3 sequences, with about 20% as singletons. Sequenced material: peripheral blood mononuclear cells (PBMCs), taken when the disease was refractory, from a patient treated with antithyroid drugs. These receptors all stem from a female donor with Graves disease.

This chain connects TRBV9 to TRBJ2-5, with D tentatively TRBD1 (6 bases). V lost 2 bases, J lost 1 base, and 12 bases lay in between. The CDR3 contains 15 residues. Germline lookup yields CDR1 SGDLS and CDR2 YYNGEE. The CDR3 DNA reads TGTGCCAGCAGCGTCGGACAGTTTTTCCAAGAGACCCAGTACTTC. This sequence encodes CASSVGQFFQETQYF. The variable domain in full, with the rest retrieved from reference TRBV9 and TRBJ2-5, is DSGVTQTPKHLITATGQRVTLRCSPRSGDLSVYWYQQSLDQGLQFLIQYYNGEERAKGNILERFSAQQFPDLHSELNLSSLELGDSALYFCASSVGQFFQETQYFGPGTRLLVL.

The rearrangement uses TRBV20-1 and TRBJ2-3; D call uncertain. The germline CDR1 and CDR2 sequences are DFQATT and SNEGSKA (reference sequence). V lost 4 bases, J lost 0 bases, and 8 bases lay in between. The CDR3 runs 13 residues. Written as DNA, the CDR3 is TGCAGTGCTAACGACGGTAGCACAGATACGCAGTATTTT. Its translation: CSANDGSTDTQYF.

CDR3 in DNA: TGCGCCAGCAGCTTCGGACATACGGAGACCCAGTACTTC. This translates into CASSFGHTETQYF. The V gene is TRBV5-1, the J gene TRBJ2-5; maybe TRBD1 (5 bases). Trimming shortened V by 2 bases and J by 5 bases, and 10 bases separated the two germline ends. This CDR3 region has 13 residues. CDR1 is SGHRS, CDR2 YFSETQ, per germline.

This rearrangement joins TRBV11-3 to TRBJ1-5, with D possibly being TRBD1 (5 bases). Per the germline V gene, CDR1 is SGHNT and CDR2 is YENEEA. This CDR3 comprises 12 residues. V was cut by 8 bases and J by 4 bases, with 9 bases left in between. The CDR3 nucleotides are TGTGCCAGCTCGGAGGGGAATCAGCCCCAGCATTTT. Translating it yields CASSEGNQPQHF.

CDR3 in DNA: TGTGCCAGCAGCTTAGGAGCAGCCAAAAACATTCAGTACTTC. It is translated as CASSLGAAKNIQYF. V and J are TRBV11-2 and TRBJ2-4; D not certain. CDR1 is SGHAT, CDR2 FQNNGV, per germline. This CDR3 contains 14 residues. V shed 1 base and J shed 0 bases, with 4 bases lying between them.

As DNA, the CDR3 is TGTGCCAGCTCACCAACCTGGGACTCGAACACTGAAGCTTTCTTT. It is translated as CASSPTWDSNTEAFF. The chain couples TRBV18 to TRBJ1-1; TRBD1 might be the D (5 bases). Germline CDR1 reads KGHSH; CDR2 reads LQKENI. The CDR3 covers 15 residues. V lost 2 bases to trimming and J lost 1 base, with 11 bases between them.

V usage is TRBV20-1 and J usage is TRBJ2-5; tentatively, D is TRBD1 (5 bases). This CDR3 contains 13 residues. Per the germline V gene, CDR1 is DFQATT and CDR2 is SNEGSKA (reference sequence). V was shortened by 4 bases and J by 4 bases, with 13 bases between the two germline ends. CDR3 coding DNA: TGCAGTGCTATCGTGGGGCCACGAGAGACCCAGTACTTC. Encoded protein: CSAIVGPRETQYF.